One TCR beta chain is described in this entry. The antigen remains undetermined. CDR3 length: 12 amino acids. Germline CDR1 is SGHTA and CDR2 is FQGNSA. Trimming took 1 base from V and 6 from J, leaving 7 bases between them. The data stem from a study of cytomegalovirus exposure and HLA in healthy donors. Study-wide findings and caveats: Cytomegalovirus association was assigned to approximately 160 TCR beta chains.

The method was immunoSEQ multiplex PCR; TCRdb's version includes in-frame clones alone and lacks a portion of them. The sample has roughly 330,000 clones; 75% to 90% are singletons. The chain has TRBV7-2 and TRBJ2-7; D is uncertain. The sequenced material came from PBMCs. The sequence derives from a woman aged 25-40 years in good health and CMV-seropositive. CDR3 loop: CASSLGHLEQYF. In nucleotides, the CDR3 is TGTGCCAGCAGCTTAGGCCATCTCGAGCAGTACTTC.